Listed below are T cell receptor beta chains from one sample, sequenced in a study of cytomegalovirus exposure and HLA in healthy donors. Assay: immunoSEQ multiplex PCR; the TCRdb copy retains only in-frame clones and omits some. The sample yields around 280,000 clones, 80% to 90% seen once. The sequenced sample was PBMCs. These receptors were taken from a woman aged 18-29 years in good health and CMV-seronegative. The CDR3 runs from the conserved cysteine through the conserved F or W. D genes are given only for firm matches. Not every row has a clone size; where given, it reads once, few, many or a size class.

15,TRBV11-2,TRBJ1-4,few,.,CASSLGAAFDEKLFF,TGTGCCAGCAGCTTAGGTGCGGCGTTTGATGAAAAACTGTTTTTT
14,TRBV2,TRBJ2-7,.,TRBD1,CASSGQGYSYEQYF,TGTGCCAGCAGTGGACAGGGCTACTCCTACGAGCAGTACTTC
15,TRBV5-6,TRBJ2-3,.,TRBD2,CASSLASGGRDTQYF,TGTGCCAGCAGCTTGGCTAGCGGGGGCCGAGATACGCAGTATTTT
14,TRBV6-5,TRBJ1-1,.,TRBD1,CASSHRTGRTEAFF,TGTGCCAGCAGTCATAGGACAGGGCGGACTGAAGCTTTCTTT
20,TRBV10-3,TRBJ2-3,.,TRBD2,CAISDPGTSGGGRSTDTQYF,TGTGCCATCAGTGATCCCGGGACTAGCGGGGGGGGCCGTAGCACAGATACGCAGTATTTT
11,TRBV18,TRBJ2-1,.,.,CASSPGNEQFF,TGTGCCAGCTCACCCGGCAATGAGCAGTTCTTC
18,TRBV7-7,TRBJ2-5,.,TRBD2,CASSLGGTSGGRGETQYF,TGTGCTAGCAGCTTAGGGGGGACTAGCGGGGGCCGAGGGGAGACCCAGTACTTC
13,TRBV5-6,TRBJ1-6,.,.,CASSFSSDSPLHF,TGTGCCAGCAGCTTTTCGAGCGATTCGCCCCTCCACTTT
13,TRBV2,TRBJ2-5,.,.,CAGERAEQETQYF,TGTGCCGGAGAGAGAGCGGAACAAGAGACCCAGTACTTC
14,TRBV7-3,TRBJ1-1,.,TRBD1,CASSLTGADTEAFF,TGTGCCAGCAGCTTGACAGGGGCCGACACTGAAGCTTTCTTT
14,TRBV5-1,TRBJ2-5,.,.,CASSFPGHQETQYF,TGCGCCAGCAGCTTTCCCGGTCATCAAGAGACCCAGTACTTC
16,TRBV11-2,TRBJ2-4,.,.,CATRGNELIAKNIQYF,TGTGCCACCCGAGGGAATGAGCTAATAGCCAAAAACATTCAGTACTTC
14,TRBV7-2,TRBJ2-5,.,TRBD1,CASSLTGVGETQYF,TGTGCCAGCAGCTTGACAGGGGTCGGGGAGACCCAGTACTTC
15,TRBV5-6,TRBJ2-3,.,TRBD2,CASSLTSGRTDTQYF,TGTGCCAGCAGCTTGACTAGCGGGCGCACAGATACGCAGTATTTT
15,TRBV9,TRBJ1-5,.,.,CASSRQGSSNQPQHF,TGTGCCAGCAGCCGTCAGGGTAGTAGCAATCAGCCCCAGCATTTT
16,TRBV4-2,TRBJ1-1,.,TRBD1,CASSQDGTGKNTEAFF,TGTGCCAGCAGCCAAGACGGGACAGGGAAAAACACTGAAGCTTTCTTT
14,TRBV18,TRBJ1-3,.,.,CASSPPQPINTIYF,TGTGCCAGCTCACCACCCCAACCTATAAACACCATATATTTT
15,TRBV19,TRBJ2-3,.,.,CASSIAGGRSDTQYF,TGTGCCAGTAGTATAGCGGGGGGCAGGTCAGATACGCAGTATTTT
18,TRBV7-9,TRBJ2-7,.,TRBD2,CASSLLAGSLSLSYEQYF,TGTGCCAGCAGCTTACTAGCGGGGTCTCTGAGTCTCTCCTACGAGCAGTACTTC
17,TRBV9,TRBJ2-1,.,TRBD1,CASSFTNRGSSYNEQFF,TGTGCCAGCAGCTTTACTAACAGGGGGAGCTCCTACAATGAGCAGTTCTTC
14,TRBV25-1,TRBJ1-1,.,TRBD1,CASSATGAYTEAFF,TGTGCCAGCAGTGCCACAGGGGCGTACACTGAAGCTTTCTTT
16,TRBV6-5,TRBJ1-2,.,.,CASSYILLGLNYGYTF,TGTGCCAGCAGTTACATACTCTTGGGACTTAACTATGGCTACACCTTC
12,TRBV27,TRBJ2-7,few,.,CASTDSSYEQYF,TGTGCCAGCACGGACAGTTCCTACGAGCAGTACTTC
13,TRBV6-5,TRBJ2-7,.,.,CASSRPGAYEQYF,TGTGCCAGCAGCCGCCCGGGAGCCTACGAGCAGTACTTC
14,TRBV5-1,TRBJ1-1,.,.,CASSLTTANTEAFF,TGCGCCAGCAGCTTGACCACAGCGAACACTGAAGCTTTCTTT
12,TRBV30,TRBJ1-1,.,.,CAWSVGGVYAFF,TGTGCCTGGAGTGTTGGGGGGGTGTACGCTTTCTTT
11,TRBV6-1,TRBJ1-2,once,.,CASRPVYGYTF,TGTGCCAGCAGACCAGTGTATGGCTACACCTTC
16,TRBV27,TRBJ2-7,.,.,CASSLSGTGLLGEQYF,TGTGCCAGCAGTTTATCTGGCACAGGCCTACTTGGCGAGCAGTACTTC
16,TRBV25-1,TRBJ2-1,.,TRBD2,CASSDSSGTRHNEQFF,TGTGCCAGCAGTGATTCGTCCGGGACTAGACACAATGAGCAGTTCTTC
14,TRBV9,TRBJ1-2,.,TRBD1,CASSVGDSNYGYTF,TGTGCCAGCAGCGTCGGGGACAGTAACTATGGCTACACCTTC
14,TRBV28,TRBJ1-5,.,.,CASRFQGSNQPQHF,TGTGCCAGCAGATTTCAGGGGAGCAATCAGCCCCAGCATTTT
12,TRBV5-6,TRBJ1-1,.,.,CASSSDLRKAFF,TGTGCCAGCAGCTCTGATCTACGCAAAGCTTTCTTT
14,TRBV2,TRBJ1-6,.,.,CASGGDGDNSPLHF,TGTGCCAGCGGGGGGGACGGGGATAATTCACCCCTCCACTTT
14,TRBV9,TRBJ2-7,.,.,CASSVGSGTYEQYF,TGTGCCAGCAGCGTAGGATCCGGTACCTACGAGCAGTACTTC